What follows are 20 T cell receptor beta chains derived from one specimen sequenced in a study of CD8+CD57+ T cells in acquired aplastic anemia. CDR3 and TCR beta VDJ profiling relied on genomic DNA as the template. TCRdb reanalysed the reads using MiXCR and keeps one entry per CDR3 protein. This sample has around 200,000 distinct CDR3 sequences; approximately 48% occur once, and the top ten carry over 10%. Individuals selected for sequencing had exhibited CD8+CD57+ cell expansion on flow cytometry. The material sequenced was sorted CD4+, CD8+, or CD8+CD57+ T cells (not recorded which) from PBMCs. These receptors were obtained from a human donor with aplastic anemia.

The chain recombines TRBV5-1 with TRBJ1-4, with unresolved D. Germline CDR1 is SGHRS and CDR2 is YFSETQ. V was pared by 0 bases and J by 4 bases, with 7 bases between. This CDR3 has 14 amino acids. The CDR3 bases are TGCGCCAGCAGCTTGGGGCCCCGTAATGAAAAACTGTTTTTT. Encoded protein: CASSLGPRNEKLFF.

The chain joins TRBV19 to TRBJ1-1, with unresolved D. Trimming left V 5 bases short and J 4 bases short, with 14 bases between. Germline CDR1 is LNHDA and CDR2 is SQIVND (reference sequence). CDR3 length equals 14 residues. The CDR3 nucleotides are TGTGCCAGTAGTGACCGGGCAGGACGCACTGAAGCTTTCTTT. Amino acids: CASSDRAGRTEAFF.

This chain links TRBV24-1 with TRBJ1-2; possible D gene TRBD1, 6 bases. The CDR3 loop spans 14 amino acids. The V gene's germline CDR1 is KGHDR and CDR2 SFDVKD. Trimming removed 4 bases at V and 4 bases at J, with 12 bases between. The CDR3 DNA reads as TGTGCCACCAGTGACAGGGGAGCGGGCTATGGCTACACCTTC. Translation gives CATSDRGAGYGYTF.

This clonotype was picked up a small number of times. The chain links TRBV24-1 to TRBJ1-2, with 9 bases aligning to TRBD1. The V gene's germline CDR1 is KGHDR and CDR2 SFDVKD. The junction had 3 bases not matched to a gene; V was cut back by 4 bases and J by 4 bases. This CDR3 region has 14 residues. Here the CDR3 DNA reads TGTGCCACCAGTGACGGACAGGGGAGCTATGGCTACACCTTC. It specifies CATSDGQGSYGYTF.

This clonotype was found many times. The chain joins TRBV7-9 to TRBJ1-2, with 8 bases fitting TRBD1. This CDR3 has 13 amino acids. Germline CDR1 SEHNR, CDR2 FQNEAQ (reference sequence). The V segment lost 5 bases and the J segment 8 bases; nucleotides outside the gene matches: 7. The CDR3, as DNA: TGTGCCAGCAGCCGTGGGACAGGTCTCGGCTACACCTTC. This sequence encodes CASSRGTGLGYTF.

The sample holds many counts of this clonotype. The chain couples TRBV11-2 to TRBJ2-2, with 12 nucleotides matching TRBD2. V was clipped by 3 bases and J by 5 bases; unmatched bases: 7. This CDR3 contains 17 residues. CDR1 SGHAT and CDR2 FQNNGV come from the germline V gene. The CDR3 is CASSLSSGGARTGELFF. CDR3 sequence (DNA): TGTGCCAGCAGCTTGTCTAGCGGGGGGGCCAGAACCGGGGAGCTGTTTTTT.

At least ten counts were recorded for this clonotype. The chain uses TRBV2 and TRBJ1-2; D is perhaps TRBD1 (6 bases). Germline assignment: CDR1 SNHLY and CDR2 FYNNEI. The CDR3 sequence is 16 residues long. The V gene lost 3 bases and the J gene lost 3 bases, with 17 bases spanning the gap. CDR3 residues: CASSDHRANLDYGYTF. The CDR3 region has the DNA TGTGCCAGCAGTGATCACAGGGCGAACCTTGACTATGGCTACACCTTC.

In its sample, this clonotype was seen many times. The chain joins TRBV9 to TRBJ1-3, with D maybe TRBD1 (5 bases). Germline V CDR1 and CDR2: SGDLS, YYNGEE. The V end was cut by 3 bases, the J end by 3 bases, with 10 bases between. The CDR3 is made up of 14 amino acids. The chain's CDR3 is CASSGGGYGNTIYF. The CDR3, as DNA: TGTGCCAGCAGCGGGGGGGGGTATGGAAACACCATATATTTT.

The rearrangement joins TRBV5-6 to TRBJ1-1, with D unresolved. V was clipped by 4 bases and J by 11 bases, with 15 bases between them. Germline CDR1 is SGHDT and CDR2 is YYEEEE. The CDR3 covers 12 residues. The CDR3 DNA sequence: TGTGCCAGCAGCCGTAAAACCACGGAGGCTTTCTTT. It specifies CASSRKTTEAFF.

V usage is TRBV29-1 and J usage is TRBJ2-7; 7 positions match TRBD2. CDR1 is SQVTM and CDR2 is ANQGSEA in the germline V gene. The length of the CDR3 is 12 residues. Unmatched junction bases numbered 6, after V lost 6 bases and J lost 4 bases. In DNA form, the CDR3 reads TGCAGCGTGGTAGCGGGTAATTACGAGCAGTACTTC. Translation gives CSVVAGNYEQYF.

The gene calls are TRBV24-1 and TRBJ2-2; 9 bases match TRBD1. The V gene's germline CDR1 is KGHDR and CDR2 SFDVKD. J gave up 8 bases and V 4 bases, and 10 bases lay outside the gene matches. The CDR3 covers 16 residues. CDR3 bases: TGTGCCACCAGTGACGCCGGGACAGGGTCTTTAGGGGAGCTGTTTTTT. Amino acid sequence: CATSDAGTGSLGELFF.

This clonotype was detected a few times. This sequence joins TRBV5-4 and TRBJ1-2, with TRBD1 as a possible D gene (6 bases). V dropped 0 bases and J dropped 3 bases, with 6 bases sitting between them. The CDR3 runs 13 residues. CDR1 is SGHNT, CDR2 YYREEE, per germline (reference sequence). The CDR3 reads CASSLAGDYGYTF. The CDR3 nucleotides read TGTGCCAGCAGCTTGGCAGGGGACTATGGCTACACCTTC.

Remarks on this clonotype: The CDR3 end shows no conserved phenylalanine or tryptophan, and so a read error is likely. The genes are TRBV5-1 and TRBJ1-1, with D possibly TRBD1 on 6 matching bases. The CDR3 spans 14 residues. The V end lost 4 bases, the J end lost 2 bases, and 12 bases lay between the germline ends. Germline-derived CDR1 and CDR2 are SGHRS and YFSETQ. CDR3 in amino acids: CASSTWTANTEAFL. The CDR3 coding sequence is TGCGCCAGCAGCACATGGACAGCAAACACTGAAGCTTTCCTC.

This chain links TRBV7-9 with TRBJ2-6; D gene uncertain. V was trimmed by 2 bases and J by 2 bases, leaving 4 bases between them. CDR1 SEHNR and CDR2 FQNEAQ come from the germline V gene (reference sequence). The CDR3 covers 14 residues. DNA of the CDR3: TGTGCCAGCAGCTTATTACCTGGGGCCAACGTCCTGACTTTC. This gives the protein CASSLLPGANVLTF.

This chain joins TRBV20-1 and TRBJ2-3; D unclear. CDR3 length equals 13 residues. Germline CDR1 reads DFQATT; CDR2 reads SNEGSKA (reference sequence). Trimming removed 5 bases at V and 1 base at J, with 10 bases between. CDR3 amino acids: CSAPIWGTDTQYF. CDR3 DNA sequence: TGCAGTGCTCCGATATGGGGCACAGATACGCAGTATTTT.

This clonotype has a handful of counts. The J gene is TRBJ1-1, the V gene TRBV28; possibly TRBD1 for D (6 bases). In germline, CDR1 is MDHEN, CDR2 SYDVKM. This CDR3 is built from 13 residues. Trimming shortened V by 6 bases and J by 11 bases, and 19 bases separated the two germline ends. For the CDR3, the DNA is TGTGCCAGCAGCCAGGGCCAGCAGGGGACGGCTTTCTTT. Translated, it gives CASSQGQQGTAFF.

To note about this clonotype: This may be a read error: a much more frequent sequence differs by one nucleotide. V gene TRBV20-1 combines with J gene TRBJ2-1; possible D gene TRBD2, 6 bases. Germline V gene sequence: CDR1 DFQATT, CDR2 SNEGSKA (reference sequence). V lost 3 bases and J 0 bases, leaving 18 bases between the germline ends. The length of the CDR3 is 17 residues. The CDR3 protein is CSARGKPSEGSYNEQFF. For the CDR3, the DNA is TGCAGTGCTAGGGGCAAACCTAGCGAGGGCTCCTACAATGAGCAGTTCTTC.

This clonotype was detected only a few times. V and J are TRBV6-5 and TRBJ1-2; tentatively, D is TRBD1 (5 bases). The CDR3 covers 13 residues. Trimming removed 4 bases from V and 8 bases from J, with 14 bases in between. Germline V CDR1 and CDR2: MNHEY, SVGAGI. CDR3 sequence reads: CASSSGARDGYTF. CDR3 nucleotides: TGTGCCAGCAGTTCCGGGGCCAGGGACGGCTACACCTTC.

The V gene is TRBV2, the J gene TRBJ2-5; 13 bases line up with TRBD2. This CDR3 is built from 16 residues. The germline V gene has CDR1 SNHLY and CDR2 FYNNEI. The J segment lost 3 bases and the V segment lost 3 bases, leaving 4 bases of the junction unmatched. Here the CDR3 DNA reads TGTGCCAGCAGTGACGGCGGACTAGCGGGAGAAGAGACCCAGTACTTC. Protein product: CASSDGGLAGEETQYF. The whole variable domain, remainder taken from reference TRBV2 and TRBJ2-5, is EPEVTQTPSHQVTQMGQEVILRCVPISNHLYFYWYRQILGQKVEFLVSFYNNEISEKSEIFDDQFSVERPDGSNFTLKIRSTKLEDSAMYFCASSDGGLAGEETQYFGPGTRLLVL.

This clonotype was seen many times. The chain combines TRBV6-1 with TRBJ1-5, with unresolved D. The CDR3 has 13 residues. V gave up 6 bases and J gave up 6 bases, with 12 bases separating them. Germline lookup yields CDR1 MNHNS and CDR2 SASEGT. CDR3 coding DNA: TGTGCCAGCAGCCCCTCTCGGACTCAGCCCCAGCATTTT. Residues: CASSPSRTQPQHF.